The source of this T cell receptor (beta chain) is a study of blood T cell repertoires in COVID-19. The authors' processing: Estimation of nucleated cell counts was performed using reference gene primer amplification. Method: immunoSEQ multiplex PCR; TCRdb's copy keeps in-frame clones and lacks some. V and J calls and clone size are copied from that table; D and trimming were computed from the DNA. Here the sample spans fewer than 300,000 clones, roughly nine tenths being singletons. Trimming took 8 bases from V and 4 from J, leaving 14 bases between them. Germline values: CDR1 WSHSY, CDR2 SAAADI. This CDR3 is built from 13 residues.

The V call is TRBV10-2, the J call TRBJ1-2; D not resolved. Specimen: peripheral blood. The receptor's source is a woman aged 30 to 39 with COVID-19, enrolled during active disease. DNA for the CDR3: TGCGCCAGCGGATTAGACCCAGGCTATGGCTACACCTTC. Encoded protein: CASGLDPGYGYTF.